These 7 T cell receptor beta chains share one sample of origin, sequenced in a study of blood T cell repertoires in COVID-19. Assay: immunoSEQ multiplex PCR; the TCRdb copy retains only in-frame clones and omits some. The repertoire includes about 200,000 clones, 70% to 90% of them detected once, and approximately 11% sits in the top ten. Sequencing was performed on peripheral blood. Every receptor here comes from a human donor with active or convalescent COVID-19. The donor label of this sample is uncertain.

This chain joins TRBV27 and TRBJ1-1; D is undetermined. The CDR3 loop spans 12 amino acids. V dropped 5 bases and J dropped 3 bases, with 7 bases sitting between them. Germline V gene lookup returns CDR1 MNHEY and CDR2 SMNVEV (reference sequence). In DNA, the CDR3 is TGTGCCAGCAGTAACATCTACACTGAAGCTTTCTTT. Its protein product is CASSNIYTEAFF.

V gene TRBV28 combines with J gene TRBJ2-1; 12 bases match TRBD2. This CDR3 region has 13 residues. CDR1 and CDR2 (germline): MDHEN, SYDVKM. J was trimmed by 9 bases and V by 10 bases; bases with no gene match: 7. The CDR3 protein is CAIRASGGAEQFF. The CDR3 DNA reads as TGTGCCATTCGGGCTAGCGGGGGGGCTGAGCAGTTCTTC.

The chain joins TRBV9 to TRBJ1-1; D unresolved. CDR1 is SGDLS and CDR2 is YYNGEE in the germline V gene. This CDR3 comprises 13 residues. Trimming stripped 6 bases from V and 0 bases from J, with 9 bases between. The CDR3 DNA is TGTGCCAGCAACCGGGGTTTGAACACTGAAGCTTTCTTT. Translating gives CASNRGLNTEAFF.

The V call is TRBV30, the J call TRBJ1-2; TRBD1 aligns across 10 bases. The CDR3 extends over 14 amino acids. Looked up from germline, CDR1 is GTSNPN and CDR2 is SVGIG (reference sequence). J gave up 3 bases and V 3 bases, and 4 bases lay outside the gene matches. DNA for the CDR3: TGTGCCTGGAGCCGGACAGGGGGAGACTATGGCTACACCTTC. Translated: CAWSRTGGDYGYTF.

This chain joins TRBV7-3 and TRBJ2-3; 11 bases fit TRBD1. V shed 5 bases and J 2 bases; nucleotides not matched to a gene: 6. The V gene's germline CDR1 is SGHTA and CDR2 FQGTGA. This CDR3 contains 16 residues. DNA for the CDR3: TGTGCCAGCAGCGAGGGGACAGGGGGATTCACAGATACGCAGTATTTT. Amino acid sequence: CASSEGTGGFTDTQYF.

The chain couples TRBV3-1 (or the pseudogene TRBV3-2) to TRBJ2-2, with TRBD1 identical over 8 bases. This CDR3 spans 16 amino acids. Germline lookup yields CDR1 LGHDT and CDR2 YNNKEL (reference sequence). V lost 3 bases to trimming and J lost 6 bases; unmatched junction nucleotides: 9. The DNA for the CDR3 is TGTGCCAGCAGCCACGCGACAGGGGTGTTCGCCGGGGAGCTGTTTTTT. This encodes CASSHATGVFAGELFF.

This sequence joins TRBV3-1 (or the pseudogene TRBV3-2) and TRBJ2-3; possible D gene TRBD2, 5 bases. This CDR3 spans 15 amino acids. Germline V lookup: CDR1 LGHDT, CDR2 YNNKEL (reference sequence). Trimming cost V 3 bases and J 8 bases, with 18 bases left between them. The CDR3 protein is CASSQDGLISGTQYF. The CDR3 coding sequence is TGTGCCAGCAGCCAGGATGGACTTATCAGTGGTACGCAGTATTTT.